This T cell receptor (beta chain) originates from a study of regulatory T cells in long-lasting Graves disease. Whole-study results and caveats: Segments TRBV28, TRBJ1-2 and TRBJ2-5 showed preferential usage in persistent disease. Persistent patients had more shared public clonotypes (2,741) than new patients (about 1,000).

Noted time point: persistent/refractory GD, antithyroid drugs over 5 years with positive TRAb. Researchers made the TCR library from RNA that was extracted from PBMCs. As for this clonotype: Its cognate antigen is unknown. A read error may account for a junction end that differs from germline.

Building the TCR beta libraries relied on iRepertoire HTBI primers, and CDR3 regions underwent Arm-PCR. Per the original data handling: Under 75 TRBV and 14 TRBJ segments were identified across samples. TCRdb called the multiplex PCR reads again in MiXCR, with one record for every CDR3 protein. The authors' filters were not applied to this entry. The table includes approximately 350,000 distinct CDR3 sequences, roughly 25% detected once. The CDR3 sequence is 15 residues long. Germline values: CDR1 ENHRY, CDR2 SYGVKD. The TCR comes from a middle-aged woman with Graves disease. Sequences were derived from peripheral blood mononuclear cells (PBMCs), sampled when the disease was refractory, from a patient treated with antithyroid drugs. V usage is TRBV10-3 and J usage is TRBJ1-6; no firm D call. This chain's CDR3 is CASSYRIRSNSPLHF. In nucleotides, the CDR3 is TGTGCCAGCAGTTATCGGATTCGGAGTAATTCACCCCTCCACTTT.